This TCR beta chain was recorded in a study of shared clonotypes between healthy human individuals. Whole-study results and caveats: Clonotypes which were not shared had lower generation probabilities than clonotypes that all four donors shared.

The input for sorted-subset replicate PCRs was 150 to 200 ng DNA, about 29,000 T cell genomes. Clones were read by immunoSEQ multiplex PCR, and TCRdb kept only the in-frame ones, dropping some. The sample lists some 630,000 clones; 95% to 97% were seen once. The V gene's germline CDR1 is SGHRS and CDR2 YFSETQ. The CDR3 runs to 15 residues. Cells designated naive CD8 were CD45RO-negative and were positively selected for CCR7, with terminally differentiated effector memory CD45RA+ cells excluded. All of the donors resided in Nashville, Tennessee, and each was a Caucasian adult. The table lists this clone with a count of one. The antigen is not known. A junction end diverges from the germline sequence, so it may reflect a read error.

This sequence originates from a woman aged 30 to 39 in good health. The chain employs TRBV5-1 and TRBJ1-2, with D perhaps matching TRBD1 (5 bases). The sequenced sample consisted of naive CD8+ T cells sorted from blood. This chain's CDR3 is CASSWDPRGDYDYTF. The CDR3 region has the DNA TGCGCCAGCAGCTGGGACCCCCGCGGGGACTATGACTACACCTTC.